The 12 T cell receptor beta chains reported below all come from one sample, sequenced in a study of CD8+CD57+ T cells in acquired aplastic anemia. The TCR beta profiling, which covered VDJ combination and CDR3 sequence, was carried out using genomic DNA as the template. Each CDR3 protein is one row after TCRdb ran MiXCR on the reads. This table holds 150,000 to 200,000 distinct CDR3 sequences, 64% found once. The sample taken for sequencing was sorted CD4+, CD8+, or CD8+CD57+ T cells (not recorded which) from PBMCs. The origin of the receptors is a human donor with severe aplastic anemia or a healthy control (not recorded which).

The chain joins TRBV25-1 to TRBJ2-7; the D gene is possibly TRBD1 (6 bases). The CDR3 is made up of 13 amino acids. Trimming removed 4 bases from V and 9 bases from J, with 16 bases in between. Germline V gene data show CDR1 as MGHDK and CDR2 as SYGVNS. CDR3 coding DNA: TGTGCCAGCAGTGTTGGGACACTACGGTCGCAGTACTTC. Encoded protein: CASSVGTLRSQYF.

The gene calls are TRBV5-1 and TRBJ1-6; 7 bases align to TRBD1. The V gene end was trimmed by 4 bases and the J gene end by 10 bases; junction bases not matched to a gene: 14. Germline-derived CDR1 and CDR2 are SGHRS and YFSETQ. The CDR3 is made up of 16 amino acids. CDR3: CASSPTGRDSKSPLHF. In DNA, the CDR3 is TGCGCCAGCAGCCCCACGGGCCGGGACAGTAAATCACCCCTCCACTTT.

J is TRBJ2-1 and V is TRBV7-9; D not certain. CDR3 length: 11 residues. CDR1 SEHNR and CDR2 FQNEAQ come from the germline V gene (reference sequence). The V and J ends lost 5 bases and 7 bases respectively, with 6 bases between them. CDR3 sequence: CASSGRNEQFF. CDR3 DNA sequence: TGTGCCAGCAGCGGACGTAATGAGCAGTTCTTC.

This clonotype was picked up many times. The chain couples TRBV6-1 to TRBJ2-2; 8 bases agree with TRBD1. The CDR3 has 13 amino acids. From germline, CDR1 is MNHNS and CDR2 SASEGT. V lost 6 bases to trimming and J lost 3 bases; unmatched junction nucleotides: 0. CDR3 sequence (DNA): TGTGCCAGCAGGACAGGGGACACCGGGGAGCTGTTTTTT. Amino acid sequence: CASRTGDTGELFF.

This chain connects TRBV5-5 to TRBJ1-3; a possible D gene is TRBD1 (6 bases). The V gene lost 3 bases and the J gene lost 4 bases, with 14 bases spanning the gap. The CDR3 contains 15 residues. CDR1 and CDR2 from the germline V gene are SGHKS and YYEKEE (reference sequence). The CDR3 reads CASSWDGQLGNTIYF. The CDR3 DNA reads TGTGCCAGCAGCTGGGATGGACAGCTGGGAAACACCATATATTTT.

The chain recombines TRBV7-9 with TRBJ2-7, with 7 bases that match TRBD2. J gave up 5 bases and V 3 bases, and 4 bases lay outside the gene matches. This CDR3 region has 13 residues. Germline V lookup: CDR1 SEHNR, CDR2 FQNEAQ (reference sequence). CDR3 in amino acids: CASSFSSGDEQYF. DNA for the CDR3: TGTGCCAGCAGCTTTTCGAGCGGGGACGAGCAGTACTTC.

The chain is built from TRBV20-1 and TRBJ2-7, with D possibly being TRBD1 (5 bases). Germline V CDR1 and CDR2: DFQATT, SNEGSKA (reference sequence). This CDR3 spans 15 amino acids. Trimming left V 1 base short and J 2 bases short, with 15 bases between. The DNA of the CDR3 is TGCAGTGCTAGAGGGGTGGTAGGGGTACCCTACGAGCAGTACTTC. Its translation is CSARGVVGVPYEQYF.

Here the CDR3 reads CASSIDRSNYGYTF. CDR3 bases: TGTGCCAGCAGCATTGACAGGAGTAACTATGGCTACACCTTC. The rearrangement links TRBV7-9 to TRBJ1-2, with D possibly being TRBD1 (6 bases). V dropped 5 bases and J dropped 1 base, with 11 bases sitting between them. The CDR3 length is 14 residues. CDR1 is SEHNR, CDR2 FQNEAQ, per germline (reference sequence).

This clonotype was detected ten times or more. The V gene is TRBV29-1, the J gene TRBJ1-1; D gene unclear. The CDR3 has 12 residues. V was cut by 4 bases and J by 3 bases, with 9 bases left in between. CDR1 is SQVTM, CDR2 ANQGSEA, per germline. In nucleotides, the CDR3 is TGCAGCGTTGGAGCCAGTTACACTGAAGCTTTCTTT. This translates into CSVGASYTEAFF.

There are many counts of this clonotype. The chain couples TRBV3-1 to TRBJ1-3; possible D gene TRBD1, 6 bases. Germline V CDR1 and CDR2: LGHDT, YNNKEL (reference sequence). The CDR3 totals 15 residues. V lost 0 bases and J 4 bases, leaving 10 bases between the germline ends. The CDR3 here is CASSQDARGGNTIYF. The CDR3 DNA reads TGTGCCAGCAGCCAAGACGCCAGGGGCGGAAACACCATATATTTT. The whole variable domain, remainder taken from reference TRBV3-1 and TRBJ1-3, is DTAVSQTPKYLVTQMGNDKSIKCEQNLGHDTMYWYKQDSKKFLKIMFSYNNKELIINETVPNRFSPKSPDKAHLNLHINSLELGDSAVYFCASSQDARGGNTIYFGEGSWLTVV.

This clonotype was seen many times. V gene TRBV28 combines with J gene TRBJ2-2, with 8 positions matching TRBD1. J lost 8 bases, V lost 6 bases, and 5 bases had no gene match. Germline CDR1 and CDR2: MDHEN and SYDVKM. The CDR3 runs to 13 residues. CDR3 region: CASRQTGEGELFF. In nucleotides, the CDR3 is TGTGCCAGCAGGCAGACAGGGGAGGGGGAGCTGTTTTTT.

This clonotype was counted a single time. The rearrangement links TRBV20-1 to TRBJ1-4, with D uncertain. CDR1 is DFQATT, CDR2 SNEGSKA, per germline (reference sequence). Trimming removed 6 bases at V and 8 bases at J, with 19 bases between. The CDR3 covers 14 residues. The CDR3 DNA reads TGCAGTGCCCTAAACCCCGGACTCTCCGAAAAACTGTTTTTT. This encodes CSALNPGLSEKLFF.